This paragraph reports one T cell receptor (beta chain). The antigen remains unidentified. The time point is: week 11, during vaccination. One vaccine dose held 300 ug of mutant IDH1 20-mer peptide and came with topical imiquimod. The sample belongs to a study of a mutant IDH1 vaccine in newly diagnosed glioma. Whole-study context: Onset of vaccination occurred 4-6 weeks following radiotherapy alone, or with temozolomide cycles. Radiotherapy, temozolomide, or both had been given previously, and both were given to most.

Data came from immunoSEQ multiplex PCR; TCRdb stores just in-frame clones and leaves some out. The sample lists about 110,000 clones; roughly nine tenths were seen once. The sample in question was PBMCs, obtained from a glioma patient whose treatment included an IDH1 peptide vaccine. The receptor was derived from a woman between 50 and 59 years old with glioma.

The CDR3 region has the DNA TGTGCCAGCAGCCCCTCTGGACAGATAAACACCGGGGAGCTGTTTTTT. Translated: CASSPSGQINTGELFF. The chain uses TRBV7-3 and TRBJ2-2, with a tentative D call TRBD1 (6 bases). Germline V lookup: CDR1 SGHTA, CDR2 FQGTGA. This CDR3 is built from 16 residues. V lost 5 bases and J lost 2, with 15 bases in between.